The present T cell receptor beta chain was sequenced within a study of blood T cell repertoires in COVID-19. As for the study in general: Researchers got acute and convalescent COVID-19 samples from the United States, Italy and Spain.

In the study's own analysis: The assay estimated nucleated cells by amplifying reference gene primers. Clones were sequenced by immunoSEQ multiplex PCR, and TCRdb holds only the in-frame ones, with some missing. V, J and clone size derive from that table, while D and trimming were established from the DNA sequence. Among 350,000 to 450,000 clones listed, 70% to 90% were seen once. CDR1 and CDR2 (germline): SEHNR, FQNEAQ (reference sequence). The CDR3 loop spans 14 amino acids. Trimming removed 1 base at V and 0 bases at J, with 6 bases between. Cohorts were based on clinical histories the participants reported. Contact with a PCR-confirmed or clinician-diagnosed COVID-19 case occurred within 2 weeks of entry.

This receptor was identified in a woman aged 18-29 years who had been exposed to COVID-19. The sequenced sample consisted of PBMCs or T cells enriched from blood (not recorded which). The chain is built from TRBV7-9 and TRBJ1-2; the D gene is possibly TRBD1 (5 bases). CDR3 coding DNA: TGTGCCAGCAGCTTAGGACAGACTAACTATGGCTACACCTTC. Amino acids: CASSLGQTNYGYTF.